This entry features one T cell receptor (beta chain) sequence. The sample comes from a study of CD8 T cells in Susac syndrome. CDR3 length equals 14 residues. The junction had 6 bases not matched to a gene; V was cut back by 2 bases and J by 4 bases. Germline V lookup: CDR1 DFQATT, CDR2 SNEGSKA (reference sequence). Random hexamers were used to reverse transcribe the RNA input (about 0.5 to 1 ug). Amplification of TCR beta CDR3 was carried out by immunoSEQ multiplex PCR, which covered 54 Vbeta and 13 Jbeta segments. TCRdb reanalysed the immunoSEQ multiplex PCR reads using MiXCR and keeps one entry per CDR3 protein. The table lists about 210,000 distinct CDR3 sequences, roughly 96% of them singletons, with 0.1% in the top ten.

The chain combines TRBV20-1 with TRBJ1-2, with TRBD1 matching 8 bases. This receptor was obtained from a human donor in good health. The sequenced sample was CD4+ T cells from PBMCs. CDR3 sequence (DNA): TGCAGTGCTAGACCGGGACAGGAGCCCTATGGCTACACCTTC. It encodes CSARPGQEPYGYTF.